The entry that follows covers one T cell receptor beta chain sequence. This record belongs to a study of blood T cells in healthy people across ages. A second PCR of roughly 6 to 12 cycles used a sample-barcoded 5' primer and a J-beta primer mix. TCRdb reanalysed the 5' RACE reads using MiXCR and keeps one entry per CDR3 protein. In the table there are approximately 850,000 distinct CDR3 sequences, 40% to 50% of which are singletons. With 4 bases clipped from V and 6 bases from J, the junction kept 9 bases outside the gene matches. The CDR3 is made up of 14 amino acids. CDR1 and CDR2 from the germline V gene are SGDLS and YYNGEE. Per-sample yields of isolated PBMCs were at least 6.5 million. Total RNA, at least 6 micrograms per sample, came from PBMCs.

The genes are TRBV9 and TRBJ1-2; the match to TRBD1 covers 7 bases. Sequenced input: blood. This sequence originates from a man in his 60s in good health. Here the CDR3 DNA reads TGTGCCAGCAGCCCCCAGACAGGGTACGATGGCTACACCTTC. Protein sequence: CASSPQTGYDGYTF. Filled out from reference TRBV9 and TRBJ1-2, the complete variable domain reads DSGVTQTPKHLITATGQRVTLRCSPRSGDLSVYWYQQSLDQGLQFLIQYYNGEERAKGNILERFSAQQFPDLHSELNLSSLELGDSALYFCASSPQTGYDGYTFGSGTRLTVV.